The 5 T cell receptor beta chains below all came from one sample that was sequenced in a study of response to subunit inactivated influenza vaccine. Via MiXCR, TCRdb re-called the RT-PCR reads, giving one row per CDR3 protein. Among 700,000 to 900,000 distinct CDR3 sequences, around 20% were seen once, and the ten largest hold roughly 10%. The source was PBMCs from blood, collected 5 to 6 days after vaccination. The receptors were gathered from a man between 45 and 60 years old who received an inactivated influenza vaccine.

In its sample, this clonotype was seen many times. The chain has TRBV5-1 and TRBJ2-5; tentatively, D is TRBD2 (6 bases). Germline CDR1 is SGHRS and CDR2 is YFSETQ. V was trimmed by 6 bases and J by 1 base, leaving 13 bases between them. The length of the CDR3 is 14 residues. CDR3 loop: CASTISGFQETQYF. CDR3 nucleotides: TGCGCCAGCACGATTAGCGGTTTCCAAGAGACCCAGTACTTC.

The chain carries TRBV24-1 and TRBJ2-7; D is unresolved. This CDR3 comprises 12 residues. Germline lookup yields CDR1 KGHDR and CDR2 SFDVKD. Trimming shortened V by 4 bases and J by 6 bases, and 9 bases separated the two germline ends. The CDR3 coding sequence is TGTGCCACCAGTGACCTTTCGGGCGAGCAGTACTTC. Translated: CATSDLSGEQYF.

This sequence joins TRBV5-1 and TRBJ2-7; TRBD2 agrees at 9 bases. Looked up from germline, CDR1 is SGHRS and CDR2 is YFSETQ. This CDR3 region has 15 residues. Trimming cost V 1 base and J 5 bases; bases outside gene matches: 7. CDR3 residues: CASSLWREGLDEQYF. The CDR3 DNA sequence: TGCGCCAGCAGCTTGTGGCGGGAGGGCCTCGACGAGCAGTACTTC.

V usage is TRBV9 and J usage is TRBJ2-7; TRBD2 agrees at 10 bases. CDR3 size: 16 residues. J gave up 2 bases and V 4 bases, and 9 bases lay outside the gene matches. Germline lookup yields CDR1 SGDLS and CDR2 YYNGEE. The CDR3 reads CASSPASGRATYEQYF. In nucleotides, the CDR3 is TGTGCCAGCAGCCCAGCCAGCGGGAGGGCAACCTACGAGCAGTACTTC.

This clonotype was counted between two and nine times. The CDR3 nucleotides read TGTGCCAGCAGCGTAGCTCCGGGGGGAGGAGGCGAGCAGTACTTC. Amino acids: CASSVAPGGGGEQYF. The chain combines TRBV9 with TRBJ2-7; 7 bases align to TRBD2. Germline CDR1 SGDLS, CDR2 YYNGEE. The CDR3 contains 15 residues. The V gene end was trimmed by 0 bases and the J gene end by 6 bases; junction bases not matched to a gene: 9.